Below are 25 T cell receptor beta chains sequenced from a single sample in a study of shared T cell receptors in the human thymus. The assay was immunoSEQ multiplex PCR, and TCRdb's table has in-frame clones only and misses some. This sample has hundreds of thousands of clones, with roughly 88% found just once. The same data also went into a second study, on human thymus T cells.

The material sequenced was thymocytes. The receptors were sampled from a boy in the first two years of life with a congenital heart defect.

The rearrangement links TRBV2 to TRBJ2-3; the D gene is possibly TRBD2 (6 bases). The V gene lost 8 bases and the J gene lost 1 base, with 16 bases spanning the gap. Germline V gene sequence: CDR1 SNHLY, CDR2 FYNNEI. The CDR3 spans 15 residues. CDR3 sequence (DNA): TGTGCCAGCCCCCGCCGGGGGTTAGGCACAGATACGCAGTATTTT. Encoded protein: CASPRRGLGTDTQYF.

This clone was seen a single time. V and J are TRBV30 and TRBJ2-1, with D tentatively TRBD2 (6 bases). This CDR3 contains 14 residues. Germline CDR1 and CDR2: GTSNPN and SVGIG (reference sequence). With 1 base removed from V and 2 bases from J, the gap between germline ends came to 9 bases. The CDR3 spells CAWSGGTTYNEQFF. For the CDR3, the DNA is TGTGCCTGGAGTGGCGGGACGACCTACAATGAGCAGTTCTTC.

The DNA of the CDR3 is TGTGCCAGCAGTGACCGACTAGCGGGAGGAGGATGTCGTGGCACAGATACGCAGTATTTT. It encodes CASSDRLAGGGCRGTDTQYF. This rearrangement joins TRBV6-4 to TRBJ2-3, with 13 nucleotides matching TRBD2. Germline V gene lookup returns CDR1 MRHNA and CDR2 SNTAGT. V trimming: 2 bases; J trimming: 1 base; junction bases outside the gene matches: 12. The CDR3 extends over 20 amino acids.

The genes are TRBV19 and TRBJ2-7; 8 bases align to TRBD2. The germline gives CDR1 LNHDA, CDR2 SQIVND (reference sequence). The CDR3 covers 17 residues. The J segment lost 2 bases and the V segment lost 1 base, leaving 10 bases of the junction unmatched. The chain's CDR3 is CASSIASMREATYEQYF. The CDR3, as DNA: TGTGCCAGTAGTATAGCCTCTATGCGGGAGGCCACCTACGAGCAGTACTTC.

Of note for this clone: Other DNA sequences within the sample encode an identical CDR3. The gene calls are TRBV7-8 and TRBJ2-5; D unresolved. This CDR3 region has 11 residues. Deletions cut 5 bases from V and 2 bases from J, with 3 bases between. Germline V CDR1 and CDR2: SGHVS, FQNEAQ. DNA of the CDR3: TGTGCCAGCAGCCTTCAAGAGACCCAGTACTTC. Residues: CASSLQETQYF.

The chain has TRBV5-4 and TRBJ2-7; 8 nucleotides match TRBD2. The CDR3 loop spans 16 amino acids. V dropped 0 bases and J dropped 3; count of bases not matched to a gene: 8. Germline V gene lookup returns CDR1 SGHNT and CDR2 YYREEE (reference sequence). The CDR3 is CASSLVTSGTYYEQYF. The CDR3 region has the DNA TGTGCCAGCAGCTTGGTTACTAGCGGAACGTACTACGAGCAGTACTTC.

V usage is TRBV7-3 and J usage is TRBJ2-2, with D possibly matching TRBD2 (5 bases). The length of the CDR3 is 13 residues. Per germline, CDR1 SGHTA and CDR2 FQGTGA. With 10 bases removed from V and 4 bases from J, the gap between germline ends came to 13 bases. Here the CDR3 DNA reads TGTGCCACCGACCCCGAGGGCACCGGGGAGCTGTTTTTT. The encoded protein is CATDPEGTGELFF.

The V gene is TRBV7-4, the J gene TRBJ1-5, with D hard to call. CDR3 length equals 11 residues. V was shortened by 5 bases and J by 6 bases, with 5 bases between the two germline ends. Germline V gene lookup returns CDR1 SGHVT and CDR2 SQSDAQ. The DNA for the CDR3 is TGTGCCAGCAGCGCCAGTCAGCCCCAGCATTTT. Translating it yields CASSASQPQHF.

V usage is TRBV5-1 and J usage is TRBJ2-5; 10 nucleotides align to TRBD2. Looked up from germline, CDR1 is SGHRS and CDR2 is YFSETQ. This CDR3 region has 15 residues. The junction had 2 bases not matched to a gene; V was cut back by 3 bases and J by 0 bases. The CDR3 sequence is CASSSLAGYQETQYF. The CDR3 coding sequence is TGCGCCAGCAGCTCACTAGCGGGGTACCAAGAGACCCAGTACTTC.

The V call is TRBV28, the J call TRBJ2-7; D is perhaps TRBD2 (6 bases). Germline values: CDR1 MDHEN, CDR2 SYDVKM. With 4 bases removed from V and 3 bases from J, the gap between germline ends came to 13 bases. The CDR3 spans 14 residues. Written as DNA, the CDR3 is TGTGCCAGCAGTTCCACGGGGAGGAACTACGAGCAGTACTTC. Residues: CASSSTGRNYEQYF.

Concerning this clone itself: Given the absence of the conserved phenylalanine or tryptophan at the CDR3 end, a read error is likely. The J gene is TRBJ2-7, the V gene TRBV4-1; D is unclear. V lost 4 bases and J 1 base, leaving 11 bases between the germline ends. Per germline, CDR1 MGHRA and CDR2 YSYEKL. The CDR3 consists of 14 residues. The CDR3 DNA reads TGCGCCAGCAGCCCGGCGGCCGTTTCCTACGAGCAGTACCTC. Protein sequence: CASSPAAVSYEQYL.

In this sample, this clone turned up once. The chain employs TRBV7-9 and TRBJ1-1; the match to TRBD1 covers 10 bases. Germline values: CDR1 SEHNR, CDR2 FQNEAQ (reference sequence). The CDR3 extends over 18 amino acids. V was clipped by 4 bases and J by 2 bases; unmatched bases: 13. CDR3 sequence: CASSSRDRGTNPNTEAFF. CDR3 bases: TGTGCCAGCAGCTCCCGGGACAGGGGAACCAACCCCAACACTGAAGCTTTCTTT.

The chain joins TRBV27 to TRBJ2-1; 9 bases are shared with TRBD2. The CDR3 sequence is 14 residues long. In germline, CDR1 is MNHEY, CDR2 SMNVEV (reference sequence). J was trimmed by 8 bases and V by 10 bases; bases with no gene match: 12. The DNA of the CDR3 is TGTGCCACCAGACGATTAGCGGGAGTTTATGAGCAGTTCTTC. It yields the protein CATRRLAGVYEQFF.

The genes are TRBV7-9 and TRBJ2-5, with 9 bases aligning to TRBD2. The CDR3 has 14 residues. The germline V gene encodes CDR1 SEHNR and CDR2 FQNEAQ (reference sequence). The V segment lost 5 bases and the J segment 3 bases; nucleotides outside the gene matches: 4. The CDR3 loop reads CASSPRLAEETQYF. The CDR3 bases are TGTGCCAGCAGCCCCCGACTAGCGGAAGAGACCCAGTACTTC.

J is TRBJ2-7 and V is TRBV4-3; 13 bases are shared with TRBD2. Trimming cost V 4 bases and J 0 bases; bases outside gene matches: 12. CDR1 and CDR2 (germline): LGHNA, YSLEER. This CDR3 region has 19 residues. CDR3 DNA: TGCGCCAGCAGCCGGCACAGACTAGCGGGAGGAACTAGCTCCTACGAGCAGTACTTC. Translating it yields CASSRHRLAGGTSSYEQYF.

This chain links TRBV6-5 with TRBJ2-2, with 10 positions matching TRBD2. The CDR3 contains 15 residues. The J segment lost 6 bases and the V segment lost 6 bases, leaving 7 bases of the junction unmatched. Germline CDR1 and CDR2: MNHEY and SVGAGI. The CDR3 region is CASSPGLAKAGELFF. The CDR3 DNA sequence: TGTGCCAGCAGCCCGGGACTAGCGAAGGCCGGGGAGCTGTTTTTT.

The V gene is TRBV6-1, the J gene TRBJ2-5; 11 bases line up with TRBD1. Germline CDR1 reads MNHNS; CDR2 reads SASEGT. The CDR3 has 17 residues. V lost 0 bases and J lost 3; bases outside the gene matches: 6. This CDR3 reads CASSEARTGGSEETQYF. CDR3 in DNA: TGTGCCAGCAGTGAAGCGCGGACAGGGGGCTCGGAAGAGACCCAGTACTTC.

This chain connects TRBV27 to TRBJ1-1; D is undetermined. The V gene lost 2 bases and the J gene lost 1 base, with 17 bases spanning the gap. Germline V gene data show CDR1 as MNHEY and CDR2 as SMNVEV (reference sequence). The CDR3 covers 17 residues. CDR3: CASSLAYPHGGNTEAFF. The CDR3 nucleotides are TGTGCCAGCAGTTTAGCTTATCCACACGGAGGGAACACTGAAGCTTTCTTT.

The table lists this clone with a few counts. The chain uses TRBV5-6 and TRBJ1-5; D possibly corresponds to TRBD1 (6 bases). V was clipped by 4 bases and J by 4 bases, with 15 bases between them. The CDR3 has 15 amino acids. Germline-derived CDR1 and CDR2 are SGHDT and YYEEEE. CDR3 loop: CASSPNRAPNQPQHF. DNA of the CDR3: TGTGCCAGCAGCCCCAACAGGGCCCCAAATCAGCCCCAGCATTTT.

The rearrangement uses TRBV6-6 and TRBJ2-5, with 8 bases that match TRBD1. CDR3 length: 14 amino acids. Germline-derived CDR1 and CDR2 are MNHNY and SVGAGI (reference sequence). Trimming took 7 bases from V and 11 from J; bases not matched to a gene: 15. The DNA for the CDR3 is TGTGCCAGCAACCTCGACAGGGGCGGCGGAGAGCAGTACTTC. Encoded protein: CASNLDRGGGEQYF.

This clone was observed once. The sample contains more than one DNA sequence encoding this CDR3. The CDR3 loop is CASSLRQGNTEAFF. CDR3 in DNA: TGCGCCAGCAGCTTGCGACAGGGGAACACTGAAGCTTTCTTT. The chain links TRBV5-1 to TRBJ1-1, with 7 bases lining up with TRBD1. Germline CDR1 reads SGHRS; CDR2 reads YFSETQ. The CDR3 is 14 amino acids. Trimming took 1 base from V and 1 from J; bases not matched to a gene: 1.

The genes are TRBV5-1 and TRBJ2-5, with TRBD2 identical over 8 bases. After removal of 6 bases from V and 6 bases from J, the junction contained 4 bases not matched to a gene. This CDR3 has 12 residues. Germline loops: CDR1 SGHRS, CDR2 YFSETQ. CDR3 bases: TGCGCCAGCACGAGCGGGAGCCAGACCCAGTACTTC. The encoded protein is CASTSGSQTQYF.

This rearrangement joins TRBV2 to TRBJ2-7, with 9 bases aligning to TRBD1. The CDR3 is 16 residues long. J gave up 3 bases and V 0 bases, and 6 bases lay outside the gene matches. The germline gives CDR1 SNHLY, CDR2 FYNNEI. This CDR3 is CASSEAPGQGFYEQYF. The CDR3 DNA is TGTGCCAGCAGTGAAGCGCCGGGACAGGGTTTCTACGAGCAGTACTTC.

J is TRBJ1-2 and V is TRBV6-5, with D maybe TRBD1 (5 bases). The ends were cut back, 8 bases at V and 4 bases at J, with 11 bases in the middle. From germline, CDR1 is MNHEY and CDR2 SVGAGI. The CDR3 loop spans 12 amino acids. In DNA form, the CDR3 reads TGTGCCAGCTCTGGGGGGACCTATGGCTACACCTTC. As protein: CASSGGTYGYTF.

The rearrangement joins TRBV18 to TRBJ2-5; 9 nucleotides align to TRBD1. From germline, CDR1 is KGHSH and CDR2 LQKENI. J lost 3 bases, V lost 5 bases, and 13 bases had no gene match. The CDR3 is 17 amino acids. The CDR3 is CASSSRTLTGGKETQYF. In DNA, the CDR3 is TGTGCCAGCTCATCTAGGACCCTGACAGGGGGGAAAGAGACCCAGTACTTC. The full variable domain, its missing parts supplied by reference TRBV18 and TRBJ2-5, is NAGVMQNPRHLVRRRGQEARLRCSPMKGHSHVYWYRQLPEEGLKFMVYLQKENIIDESGMPKERFSAEFPKEGPSILRIQQVVRGDSAAYFCASSSRTLTGGKETQYFGPGTRLLVL.